The 21 T cell receptor beta chains in this list originate from one sample, sequenced in a study of OX40 agonist ivuxolimab in advanced cancers. Repertoires were generated with immunoSEQ multiplex PCR, while TCRdb's copy carries only in-frame clones and drops some. The sample holds 15,000 to 20,000 clones; less than 90% are singletons and the top ten take 67%. Sequences were derived from CD4+ or CD8+ T cells sorted from blood, sampled in a trial of the OX40 agonist ivuxolimab. The receptors were sampled from an adult with an advanced solid tumor such as melanoma, head and neck, liver or kidney cancer.

The rearrangement joins TRBV2 to TRBJ2-7; 7 bases fit TRBD2. Losses at the gene ends were 8 bases for V and 3 bases for J; bases not matched to a gene: 10. The V gene's germline CDR1 is SNHLY and CDR2 FYNNEI. The CDR3 loop spans 14 amino acids. The DNA of the CDR3 is TGTGCCAGCGGCCCGGTAGCGGGTGGCTACGAGCAGTACTTC. Its translation is CASGPVAGGYEQYF. Full variable domain (remainder filled in from reference TRBV2 and TRBJ2-7): EPEVTQTPSHQVTQMGQEVILRCVPISNHLYFYWYRQILGQKVEFLVSFYNNEISEKSEIFDDQFSVERPDGSNFTLKIRSTKLEDSAMYFCASGPVAGGYEQYFGPGTRLTVT.

The CDR3 sequence is CASKGLQETQYF. CDR3 in DNA: TGTGCCAGCAAGGGGCTCCAAGAGACCCAGTACTTC. V is TRBV5-6 and J is TRBJ2-5; tentatively, D is TRBD1 (5 bases). CDR1 SGHDT and CDR2 YYEEEE come from the germline V gene. Between the trimmed V and J ends, which lost 6 bases and 1 base, there was a span of 7 bases. The CDR3 consists of 12 residues.

In DNA, the CDR3 is TGTGCCACCAGGCTAAACCGGGACAGGGGTTCCTACGAGCAGTACTTC. It yields the protein CATRLNRDRGSYEQYF. This chain uses TRBV15 with TRBJ2-7; TRBD1 matches at 10 bases. The CDR3 runs to 16 residues. Germline CDR1 is LNHNV and CDR2 is YYDKDF (reference sequence). With V trimmed by 6 bases and J by 1 base, 9 bases remained unmatched.

J is TRBJ1-5 and V is TRBV18; TRBD1 agrees at 9 bases. Looked up from germline, CDR1 is KGHSH and CDR2 is LQKENI. The ends lost 0 bases at V and 6 bases at J; junction bases unmatched: 6. The CDR3 loop spans 16 amino acids. The CDR3 region has the DNA TGTGCCAGCTCACCACCGGGACAGGGCCCCAGTCAGCCCCAGCATTTT. Its protein is CASSPPGQGPSQPQHF.

The CDR3 DNA reads TGTGCCAGCAGTTACGGTCCTAGGGCAGATACGCAGTATTTT. Protein product: CASSYGPRADTQYF. The V and J genes are TRBV6-5 and TRBJ2-3; D unclear. This CDR3 comprises 14 residues. The germline V and J ends were trimmed by 2 bases and 4 bases, with 10 bases remaining between them. Germline V lookup: CDR1 MNHEY, CDR2 SVGAGI.

This clone was detected only once. This chain connects TRBV7-2 to TRBJ2-7; no firm D call. V was cut by 3 bases and J by 0 bases, with 9 bases left in between. Germline V lookup: CDR1 SGHTA, CDR2 FQGNSA. CDR3 size: 14 residues. CDR3 DNA sequence: TGTGCCAGCAGCTTGGTTTCAGCCTCCTACGAGCAGTACTTC. Its translation: CASSLVSASYEQYF.

J is TRBJ2-3 and V is TRBV19; 9 positions match TRBD2. CDR1 and CDR2 from the germline V gene are LNHDA and SQIVND (reference sequence). V lost 6 bases and J lost 3; bases outside the gene matches: 13. This CDR3 is built from 17 residues. For the CDR3, the DNA is TGTGCCAGTAGCCGGCCGACGGGTAGCGGGAGTACAGATACGCAGTATTTT. Protein product: CASSRPTGSGSTDTQYF.

The chain links TRBV7-9 to TRBJ2-5, with 11 bases that match TRBD2. The CDR3 has 17 residues. The germline gives CDR1 SEHNR, CDR2 FQNEAQ (reference sequence). J gave up 4 bases and V 1 base, and 8 bases lay outside the gene matches. The CDR3 nucleotides read TGTGCCAGCAGCTTAGGCCCCACTAGCGGGGGACGAGAGACCCAGTACTTC. Amino acids: CASSLGPTSGGRETQYF. The full variable domain, rest sourced from reference TRBV7-9 and TRBJ2-5, is DTGVSQNPRHKITKRGQNVTFRCDPISEHNRLYWYRQTLGQGPEFLTYFQNEAQLEKSRLLSDRFSAERPKGSFSTLEIQRTEQGDSAMYLCASSLGPTSGGRETQYFGPGTRLLVL.

This clone occurred once. The chain combines TRBV27 with TRBJ2-7; D is perhaps TRBD2 (6 bases). This CDR3 spans 15 amino acids. The germline CDR1 and CDR2 sequences are MNHEY and SMNVEV (reference sequence). Trimming stripped 2 bases from V and 4 bases from J, with 15 bases between. CDR3 sequence: CASSLSGPWGYEQYF. The CDR3 coding sequence is TGTGCCAGCAGTTTAAGCGGGCCGTGGGGATACGAGCAGTACTTC.

The V gene is TRBV4-1, the J gene TRBJ2-1, with D unclear. This CDR3 has 15 amino acids. V lost 4 bases, J lost 0 bases, and 10 bases lay in between. Germline loops: CDR1 MGHRA, CDR2 YSYEKL. The chain's CDR3 is CASSPERGSYNEQFF. CDR3 sequence (DNA): TGCGCCAGCAGCCCTGAGCGAGGCTCCTACAATGAGCAGTTCTTC.

This chain links TRBV4-1 with TRBJ1-2, with 8 bases that match TRBD1. The germline gives CDR1 MGHRA, CDR2 YSYEKL. The CDR3 is 15 amino acids. With V trimmed by 1 base and J by 3 bases, 4 bases remained unmatched. The CDR3 region is CASSQVTGEDYGYTF. The CDR3 DNA sequence: TGCGCCAGCAGCCAAGTGACAGGGGAAGACTATGGCTACACCTTC.

Here the CDR3 reads CATSRDRDLMGDGYTF. CDR3 DNA: TGTGCCACCAGCAGAGATCGGGACTTGATGGGGGATGGCTACACCTTC. The chain joins TRBV15 to TRBJ1-2; possible D gene TRBD1, 5 bases. The CDR3 extends over 16 amino acids. The germline V and J ends were trimmed by 0 bases and 6 bases, with 17 bases remaining between them. Germline assignment: CDR1 LNHNV and CDR2 YYDKDF (reference sequence).

The chain carries TRBV7-2 and TRBJ2-3, with 9 bases matching TRBD1. V shed 5 bases and J 0 bases; nucleotides not matched to a gene: 9. The CDR3 has 17 residues. Germline CDR1 and CDR2: SGHTA and FQGNSA. CDR3 in amino acids: CASSPDRGQTSTDTQYF. CDR3 in DNA: TGTGCCAGCAGCCCGGACAGGGGCCAAACCAGCACAGATACGCAGTATTTT.

The CDR3 sequence: CASSDSEGADRREKLFF. The DNA of the CDR3 is TGTGCCAGCAGTGACTCTGAGGGGGCGGACCGGCGGGAAAAACTGTTTTTT. The genes are TRBV6-4 and TRBJ1-4; 7 bases agree with TRBD1. The CDR3 runs to 17 residues. V lost 0 bases and J lost 8; bases outside the gene matches: 12. Germline values: CDR1 MRHNA, CDR2 SNTAGT.

This chain uses TRBV19 with TRBJ1-6; D unresolved. V shed 1 base and J shed 7 bases, with 8 bases lying between them. The germline gives CDR1 LNHDA, CDR2 SQIVND (reference sequence). The CDR3 sequence is 14 residues long. CDR3 in amino acids: CASSIGYRNSPLHF. The CDR3, as DNA: TGTGCCAGTAGTATAGGGTACCGGAATTCACCCCTCCACTTT.

The chain has TRBV29-1 and TRBJ2-7, with no clear D. V was trimmed by 6 bases and J by 3 bases, leaving 15 bases between them. This CDR3 has 13 residues. CDR1 is SQVTM, CDR2 ANQGSEA, per germline. CDR3 in amino acids: CSVKGLESYEQYF. The CDR3 DNA sequence: TGCAGCGTCAAGGGTCTAGAGAGCTACGAGCAGTACTTC.

The V gene is TRBV4-1, the J gene TRBJ1-2, with 9 bases that match TRBD1. V gave up 3 bases and J gave up 4 bases; unmatched junction bases: 9. The CDR3 has 16 residues. CDR1 is MGHRA and CDR2 is YSYEKL in the germline V gene. The CDR3: CASSHSGQGLGYGYTF. The DNA of the CDR3 is TGCGCCAGCAGCCATTCCGGACAGGGGTTGGGCTATGGCTACACCTTC.

This chain joins TRBV9 and TRBJ1-5; 12 bases match TRBD1. Germline V gives CDR1 SGDLS, CDR2 YYNGEE. Trimming at V came to 4 bases and at J to 5 bases, leaving 4 bases not matched to a gene. The CDR3 contains 15 residues. The CDR3 nucleotides are TGTGCCAGCAGCCCGGGACAGGGGGCTTATCAGCCCCAGCATTTT. This gives the protein CASSPGQGAYQPQHF. Variable domain in full (rest from reference TRBV9 and TRBJ1-5): DSGVTQTPKHLITATGQRVTLRCSPRSGDLSVYWYQQSLDQGLQFLIQYYNGEERAKGNILERFSAQQFPDLHSELNLSSLELGDSALYFCASSPGQGAYQPQHFGDGTRLSIL.

The chain uses TRBV6-5 and TRBJ1-4, with TRBD1 as a possible D gene (5 bases). The CDR3 runs to 14 residues. Deletions cut 2 bases from V and 8 bases from J, with 12 bases between. The germline CDR1 and CDR2 sequences are MNHEY and SVGAGI. The DNA of the CDR3 is TGTGCCAGCAGTTACCAGCCAGGGCGAGAAAAACTGTTTTTT. This gives the protein CASSYQPGREKLFF.

This sequence joins TRBV25-1 and TRBJ1-1; D gene uncertain. The CDR3 totals 11 residues. Germline V gives CDR1 MGHDK, CDR2 SYGVNS. The V end was cut by 4 bases, the J end by 1 base, with 1 base between. The CDR3, as DNA: TGTGCCAGCAGTGCGAACACTGAAGCTTTCTTT. Its protein is CASSANTEAFF.

This clone has ten or more counts. The V and J genes are TRBV5-6 and TRBJ2-3; tentatively, D is TRBD2 (5 bases). Germline loops: CDR1 SGHDT, CDR2 YYEEEE. Trimming took off 0 bases at V and 3 bases at J, with 8 bases between the two ends. The CDR3 is 14 residues long. The chain's CDR3 is CASSLVGKTDTQYF. CDR3 sequence (DNA): TGTGCCAGCAGCTTGGTCGGGAAGACAGATACGCAGTATTTT.